The clone carrying this T cell receptor (beta chain) was seen a single time. Germline-derived CDR1 and CDR2 are LNHDA and SQIVND (reference sequence). The CDR3 extends over 14 amino acids. V lost 5 bases to trimming and J lost 6 bases; unmatched junction nucleotides: 7. The record originates from a study of blood T cell repertoires in COVID-19. Study at large: PBMCs, B-cell-depleted T cells, or T cells were the source of the cDNA or gDNA that made up the material.

Libraries were prepared by immunoSEQ multiplex PCR; TCRdb keeps only in-frame clonotypes and omits some of them. The sample includes 200,000 to 250,000 clones, less than 90% seen only once; the top ten take roughly 3.3%. The J gene is TRBJ1-2, the V gene TRBV19, with TRBD1 matching 9 bases. Sequencing was performed on PBMCs or T cells enriched from blood (not recorded which). This TCR came from a woman between 45 and 65 years old in a cohort exposed to, infected with or recovered from COVID-19 (not recorded which). CDR3 amino acids: CASSVDRGSDGYTF. For the CDR3, the DNA is TGTGCCAGTAGTGTGGACAGGGGATCAGATGGCTACACCTTC.